One and the same sample provided the 22 T cell receptor beta chains below, sequenced in a study of blood T cell repertoires in COVID-19. The method was immunoSEQ multiplex PCR; TCRdb's version includes in-frame clones alone and lacks a portion of them. The top ten clones hold about 25% of a sample with under 55,000 clones, 65% to 80% of them seen once. Sample: peripheral blood. Receptor source: a man aged 65-85 years with acute or convalescent COVID-19.

The count of this clone is one. This rearrangement joins TRBV10-3 to TRBJ2-7; the D gene is possibly TRBD2 (6 bases). Germline CDR1 reads ENHRY; CDR2 reads SYGVKD. The V gene lost 3 bases and the J gene lost 0 bases, with 12 bases spanning the gap. The CDR3 loop spans 15 amino acids. The CDR3 here is CAISDARETSYEQYF. The CDR3 bases are TGTGCCATCAGTGACGCTCGGGAGACCTCCTACGAGCAGTACTTC.

The chain uses TRBV5-4 and TRBJ2-5; 8 nucleotides align to TRBD2. Germline loops: CDR1 SGHNT, CDR2 YYREEE (reference sequence). With 3 bases clipped from V and 2 bases from J, the junction kept 6 bases outside the gene matches. This CDR3 contains 15 residues. DNA for the CDR3: TGTGCCAGCAGCTCCGATGGGACTAGACAAGAGACCCAGTACTTC. Translating it yields CASSSDGTRQETQYF.

DNA of the CDR3: TGTGCCAGTAGTATAGTCGGGACAGAGGGAAAACTGTTTTTT. Its protein product is CASSIVGTEGKLFF. The rearrangement uses TRBV19 and TRBJ1-4; TRBD1 matches at 7 bases. Losses at the gene ends were 1 base for V and 10 bases for J; bases not matched to a gene: 6. From germline, CDR1 is LNHDA and CDR2 SQIVND (reference sequence). The CDR3 spans 14 residues.

This chain connects TRBV4-1 to TRBJ2-5; the D is unclear. The CDR3 totals 12 residues. V was trimmed by 2 bases and J by 5 bases, leaving 6 bases between them. Germline CDR1 and CDR2: MGHRA and YSYEKL. CDR3 sequence reads: CASSQTGETQYF. In DNA form, the CDR3 reads TGCGCCAGCAGCCAAACCGGTGAGACCCAGTACTTC.

This chain links TRBV3-1 (or the pseudogene TRBV3-2) with TRBJ2-5; TRBD2 matches at 8 bases. Looked up from germline, CDR1 is LGHDT and CDR2 is YNNKEL (reference sequence). The CDR3 has 15 residues. The V segment lost 1 base and the J segment 5 bases; nucleotides outside the gene matches: 6. The CDR3: CASSQGIAGHETQYF. CDR3 nucleotides: TGTGCCAGCAGCCAAGGTATAGCGGGGCACGAGACCCAGTACTTC.

The chain carries TRBV21-1 and TRBJ1-4. TRBV21-1 counts as a pseudogene. The CDR3 is 15 residues long. CDR3 residues: CASPGGAATNEKLFF. In nucleotides, the CDR3 is TGTGCCAGCCCCGGGGGGGCTGCAACTAATGAAAAACTGTTTTTT.

This clone was picked up one time. The chain is built from TRBV9 and TRBJ2-5; TRBD2 matches at 12 bases. The CDR3 is 15 amino acids. V shed 4 bases, J shed 0 bases, and the junction held 1 base outside the gene matches. Germline values: CDR1 SGDLS, CDR2 YYNGEE. The CDR3 DNA sequence: TGTGCCAGCAGCACTAGCGGGGGGTACCAAGAGACCCAGTACTTC. It translates to CASSTSGGYQETQYF.

The CDR3 region is CASSRGPDRANNEQFF. The CDR3 nucleotides are TGTGCCAGCAGCCGAGGACCGGACAGGGCTAACAATGAGCAGTTCTTC. The chain uses TRBV3-1 (or the pseudogene TRBV3-2) and TRBJ2-1, with 8 bases lining up with TRBD1. Germline trimming cut 4 bases from V and 5 bases from J; bases unmatched to any gene: 10. The CDR3 has 16 residues. Germline V gene data show CDR1 as LGHDT and CDR2 as YNNKEL (reference sequence).

This clone was seen once. This sequence joins TRBV6-6 and TRBJ1-2; the D gene is possibly TRBD1 (5 bases). The CDR3 spans 15 residues. Trimming took 7 bases from V and 5 from J, leaving 20 bases between them. Germline loops: CDR1 MNHNY, CDR2 SVGAGI (reference sequence). As DNA, the CDR3 is TGTGCCAGCACACCCGGGGACTTTTATCTTTATGGCTACACCTTC. Protein product: CASTPGDFYLYGYTF.

This chain uses TRBV4-1 with TRBJ2-7; TRBD1 matches at 8 bases. The germline CDR1 and CDR2 sequences are MGHRA and YSYEKL. This CDR3 comprises 17 residues. J was trimmed by 0 bases and V by 2 bases; bases with no gene match: 9. The CDR3 loop reads CASSQSGQGPSSYEQYF. The CDR3 DNA reads TGCGCCAGCAGCCAATCAGGACAGGGTCCCAGCTCCTACGAGCAGTACTTC.

The chain is built from TRBV5-1 and TRBJ1-4, with TRBD1 matching 12 bases. The V and J ends lost 7 bases and 8 bases, in that order; junction bases with no gene match: 15. Germline-derived CDR1 and CDR2 are SGHRS and YFSETQ. This CDR3 is built from 17 residues. The CDR3: CASRHGTGGAGGEKLFF. CDR3 nucleotides: TGCGCCAGCCGGCACGGGACAGGGGGCGCTGGCGGCGAAAAACTGTTTTTT.

The chain couples TRBV6-6 to TRBJ1-2, with D possibly TRBD1 on 5 matching bases. Germline CDR1 MNHNY, CDR2 SVGAGI (reference sequence). The CDR3 spans 12 residues. V lost 8 bases, J lost 3 bases, and 10 bases lay in between. The CDR3 reads CASFGAYYGYTF. The CDR3 DNA sequence: TGTGCCAGCTTTGGGGCCTACTATGGCTACACCTTC.

The chain joins TRBV24-1 to TRBJ2-3; D remains unclear. V lost 4 bases and J 2 bases, leaving 9 bases between the germline ends. Germline V CDR1 and CDR2: KGHDR, SFDVKD. CDR3 length equals 14 residues. CDR3 amino acids: CATSERTATDTQYF. The CDR3 DNA sequence: TGTGCCACCAGTGAACGAACAGCCACAGATACGCAGTATTTT.

V usage is TRBV6-1 and J usage is TRBJ1-5; TRBD1 aligns across 10 bases. This CDR3 comprises 16 residues. Germline loops: CDR1 MNHNS, CDR2 SASEGT. The V gene end was trimmed by 2 bases and the J gene end by 5 bases; junction bases not matched to a gene: 6. The CDR3 is CASSEMGTGDDQPQHF. The DNA for the CDR3 is TGTGCCAGCAGTGAAATGGGGACAGGGGATGATCAGCCCCAGCATTTT.

The chain recombines TRBV19 with TRBJ2-5, with D perhaps TRBD2 (6 bases). Germline CDR1 LNHDA, CDR2 SQIVND (reference sequence). This CDR3 contains 13 residues. V was trimmed by 11 bases and J by 2 bases, leaving 15 bases between them. CDR3 nucleotides: TGTGCCGCTAGCGACGCCATACAAGAGACCCAGTACTTC. It is translated as CAASDAIQETQYF. The full variable domain, its missing parts supplied by reference TRBV19 and TRBJ2-5, is DGGITQSPKYLFRKEGQNVTLSCEQNLNHDAMYWYRQDPGQGLRLIYYSQIVNDFQKGDIAEGYSVSREKKESFPLTVTSAQKNPTAFYLCAASDAIQETQYFGPGTRLLVL.

The chain has TRBV2 and TRBJ1-4, with D hard to call. The germline V gene encodes CDR1 SNHLY and CDR2 FYNNEI. V lost 4 bases and J lost 4, with 10 bases in between. This CDR3 is built from 14 residues. The CDR3 region has the DNA TGTGCCAGCAGTGCGCCCGAGAATAATGAAAAACTGTTTTTT. Amino acids: CASSAPENNEKLFF.

The table lists this clone with a few counts. V and J are TRBV4-2 and TRBJ2-1, with 8 bases matching TRBD1. V was pared by 0 bases and J by 10 bases, with 5 bases of the junction left unmatched. The germline V gene has CDR1 LGHNA and CDR2 YNFKEQ. The CDR3 is made up of 14 amino acids. The CDR3 bases are TGTGCCAGCAGCCAAGATTCAGGGGGCGTCGAGCAGTTCTTC. This gives the protein CASSQDSGGVEQFF.

This clone has a single count. The chain links TRBV11-2 to TRBJ2-3, with TRBD1 matching 11 bases. CDR3 length: 15 amino acids. V dropped 5 bases and J dropped 4; count of bases not matched to a gene: 5. Germline-derived CDR1 and CDR2 are SGHAT and FQNNGV. CDR3 in DNA: TGTGCCAGCAGCCGGGACAGGGGGAAGGCAGATACGCAGTATTTT. Translating it yields CASSRDRGKADTQYF.

The chain recombines TRBV24-1 with TRBJ1-2, with D possibly being TRBD1 (5 bases). V was shortened by 1 base and J by 7 bases, with 21 bases between the two germline ends. Germline V gene sequence: CDR1 KGHDR, CDR2 SFDVKD. This CDR3 comprises 17 residues. The CDR3 DNA follows: TGTGCCACCAGTGATTTAATAGGGGCCCGAAACCGCCTTGGCTACACCTTC. Translated: CATSDLIGARNRLGYTF.

The rearrangement joins TRBV5-1 to TRBJ2-2; 8 bases agree with TRBD1. CDR3 length: 15 residues. Trimming removed 4 bases from V and 0 bases from J; junction bases left unmatched: 2. CDR1 SGHRS and CDR2 YFSETQ come from the germline V gene. This chain's CDR3 is CASSRTGSNTGELFF. The DNA for the CDR3 is TGCGCCAGCAGCCGGACAGGGTCGAACACCGGGGAGCTGTTTTTT.

This clone was counted a single time. The CDR3 sequence: CSVAANDRRQPQHF. CDR3 nucleotide sequence: TGCAGCGTCGCCGCTAACGACAGGCGGCAGCCCCAGCATTTT. V gene TRBV29-1 combines with J gene TRBJ1-5; a weak D match, TRBD1 (6 bases). V lost 6 bases and J 7 bases, leaving 19 bases between the germline ends. CDR1 and CDR2 (germline): SQVTM, ANQGSEA. The CDR3 runs 14 residues.

The chain has TRBV7-2 and TRBJ2-5, with D uncertain. Per the germline V gene, CDR1 is SGHTA and CDR2 is FQGNSA. V was shortened by 4 bases and J by 5 bases, with 17 bases between the two germline ends. The CDR3 loop spans 15 amino acids. The CDR3 DNA is TGTGCCAGCAGCTCAGATCTTTTCTTCCCTGAGACCCAGTACTTC. Protein: CASSSDLFFPETQYF.